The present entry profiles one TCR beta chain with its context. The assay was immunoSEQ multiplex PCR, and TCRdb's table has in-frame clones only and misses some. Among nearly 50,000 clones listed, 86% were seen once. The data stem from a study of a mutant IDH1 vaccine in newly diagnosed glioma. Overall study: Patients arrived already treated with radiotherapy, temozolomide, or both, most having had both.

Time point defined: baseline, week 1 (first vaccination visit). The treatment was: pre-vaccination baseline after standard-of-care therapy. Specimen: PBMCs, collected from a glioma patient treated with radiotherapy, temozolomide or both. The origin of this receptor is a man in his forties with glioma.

CDR3 region: CASSSGDPGQETQYF. CDR3 DNA sequence: TGTGCCAGCAGCTCGGGGGACCCAGGTCAGGAGACCCAGTACTTC. The rearrangement uses TRBV7-2 and TRBJ2-5; TRBD2 is a possible D gene (6 bases). The CDR3 consists of 15 residues. Trimming took off 4 bases at V and 5 bases at J, with 17 bases between the two ends. In germline, CDR1 is SGHTA, CDR2 FQGNSA.